Below, 17 T cell receptor beta chains from the same sample are listed, as sequenced in a study of T cell changes during pregnancy in multiple sclerosis (dated by TCRdb to about 2019). Library preparation used the immunoSEQ multiplex PCR assay. What TCRdb holds here is the immuneACCESS table cut down to in-frame rearrangements. Part of the clones is not present; checked against another copy, under half of the missing clones reflect an unresolved V gene, and the others are unexplained. Within this sample are around 51,000 clones, with 93% of them counted one time only. Around 2% of the sample is held by the ten biggest clonotypes. The specimen was peripheral blood, collected in the second trimester of pregnancy. These receptors came from a female donor with multiple sclerosis, enrolled in a pregnancy study.

This sequence joins TRBV4-3 and TRBJ2-1, with 9 bases matching TRBD2. The CDR3 has 18 amino acids. Trimming cost V 0 bases and J 7 bases; bases outside gene matches: 13. Looked up from germline, CDR1 is LGHNA and CDR2 is YSLEER. In DNA, the CDR3 is TGCGCCAGCAGCCAAGAAAGGGAGCGGGAGGCCCGGGGGAATGAGCAGTTCTTC. Residues: CASSQEREREARGNEQFF.

This rearrangement joins TRBV27 to TRBJ1-2; a possible D gene is TRBD1 (5 bases). The germline V and J ends were trimmed by 0 bases and 7 bases, with 9 bases remaining between them. The CDR3 spans 13 residues. CDR1 MNHEY and CDR2 SMNVEV come from the germline V gene (reference sequence). In nucleotides, the CDR3 is TGTGCCAGCAGTTTATCAGGGGCGCGTGGCTACACCTTC. It yields the protein CASSLSGARGYTF.

J is TRBJ1-4 and V is TRBV28, with D perhaps TRBD1 (5 bases). CDR3 size: 12 residues. CDR1 and CDR2 from the germline V gene are MDHEN and SYDVKM. The CDR3 DNA is TGTACCTCAGGCAGGGAAGGTGAAAAACTGTTTTTT. Amino acids: CTSGREGEKLFF. Using reference TRBV28 and TRBJ1-4 for the parts outside the CDR3, the full variable domain is DVKVTQSSRYLVKRTGEKVFLECVQDMDHENMFWYRQDPGLGLRLIYFSYDVKMKEKGDIPEGYSVSREKKERFSLILESASTNQTSMYLCTSGREGEKLFFGSGTQLSVL.

CDR3 protein: CASSQNSDRGQYF. The CDR3 bases are TGTGCCAGCAGCCAAAATAGCGACAGGGGACAGTATTTT. The chain is built from TRBV11-2 and TRBJ2-3; 8 bases match TRBD1. This CDR3 region has 13 residues. V lost 5 bases and J lost 12; bases outside the gene matches: 10. Looked up from germline, CDR1 is SGHAT and CDR2 is FQNNGV.

The rearrangement links TRBV6-6 to TRBJ2-7, with D possibly being TRBD1 (6 bases). CDR1 MNHNY and CDR2 SVGAGI come from the germline V gene (reference sequence). V dropped 5 bases and J dropped 0 bases, with 14 bases sitting between them. The CDR3 is 15 amino acids. The CDR3 sequence is CASSLTRGSSYEQYF. The CDR3, as DNA: TGTGCCAGCAGTCTTACCAGGGGAAGCTCCTACGAGCAGTACTTC.

The chain employs TRBV19 and TRBJ2-7; TRBD1 agrees at 7 bases. CDR3 length equals 17 residues. Germline V gene lookup returns CDR1 LNHDA and CDR2 SQIVND (reference sequence). V lost 4 bases, J lost 2 bases, and 14 bases stayed unmatched. CDR3: CASSTYIGQEHPYEQYF. For the CDR3, the DNA is TGTGCCAGTAGTACCTACATTGGACAGGAACACCCCTACGAGCAGTACTTC.

This sequence joins TRBV7-8 and TRBJ1-1; 7 nucleotides align to TRBD1. V was pared by 5 bases and J by 0 bases, with 9 bases of the junction left unmatched. From germline, CDR1 is SGHVS and CDR2 FQNEAQ. This CDR3 is 16 amino acids long. CDR3 bases: TGTGCCAGCAGCACCAGGATGACAGGGTTGAACACTGAAGCTTTCTTT. Residues: CASSTRMTGLNTEAFF. Variable domain in full (rest from reference TRBV7-8 and TRBJ1-1): GAGVSQSPRYKVAKRGQDVALRCDPISGHVSLFWYQQALGQGPEFLTYFQNEAQLDKSGLPSDRFFAERPEGSVSTLKIQRTQQEDSAVYLCASSTRMTGLNTEAFFGQGTRLTVV.

The rearrangement joins TRBV6-6 to TRBJ2-7; TRBD1 agrees at 11 bases. J gave up 6 bases and V 1 base, and 2 bases lay outside the gene matches. The germline gives CDR1 MNHNY, CDR2 SVGAGI (reference sequence). This CDR3 contains 14 residues. Here the CDR3 reads CASSYLGQGGEQYF. The CDR3 DNA reads as TGTGCCAGCAGTTACTTGGGACAGGGGGGCGAGCAGTACTTC.

This clone has only a few counts. This chain links TRBV9 with TRBJ1-1; D may be TRBD1 (5 bases). This CDR3 region has 16 residues. Trimming stripped 3 bases from V and 6 bases from J, with 21 bases between. Germline loops: CDR1 SGDLS, CDR2 YYNGEE. CDR3 in DNA: TGTGCCAGCAGCGGCGGAGGCGGGGCCGGGCTCGCTGAAGCTTTCTTT. Its protein product is CASSGGGGAGLAEAFF.

This clone was seen only once. The V and J genes are TRBV4-3 and TRBJ1-1, with 8 bases aligning to TRBD1. V gave up 10 bases and J gave up 2 bases; unmatched junction bases: 6. Germline CDR1 is LGHNA and CDR2 is YSLEER. This CDR3 contains 13 residues. Written as DNA, the CDR3 is TGCGCCACCGGAGACAGGGGAAACACTGAAGCTTTCTTT. Translation gives CATGDRGNTEAFF.

V usage is TRBV13 and J usage is TRBJ1-2; 8 nucleotides align to TRBD1. CDR1 is PRHDT and CDR2 is FYEKMQ in the germline V gene (reference sequence). CDR3 length: 15 residues. Germline trimming cut 5 bases from V and 4 bases from J; bases unmatched to any gene: 9. This CDR3 reads CASSTRDRSLYGYTF. The CDR3 region has the DNA TGTGCCAGCAGCACCCGGGACAGGTCCCTCTATGGCTACACCTTC.

The chain recombines TRBV7-9 with TRBJ2-7; 11 nucleotides align to TRBD2. The J segment lost 3 bases and the V segment lost 5 bases, leaving 3 bases of the junction unmatched. The CDR3 consists of 14 residues. The germline gives CDR1 SEHNR, CDR2 FQNEAQ (reference sequence). The chain's CDR3 is CASSPGTSGYEQYF. In DNA, the CDR3 is TGTGCCAGCAGCCCCGGGACTAGCGGCTACGAGCAGTACTTC.

V is TRBV30 and J is TRBJ2-7, with a possible D match to TRBD2 (5 bases). V was cut by 4 bases and J by 3 bases, with 13 bases left in between. This CDR3 comprises 13 residues. Looked up from germline, CDR1 is GTSNPN and CDR2 is SVGIG (reference sequence). The CDR3 loop is CAWIPGNDYEQYF. Written as DNA, the CDR3 is TGTGCCTGGATTCCCGGGAATGACTACGAGCAGTACTTC.

The chain couples TRBV29-1 to TRBJ2-3; D might be TRBD1 (5 bases). The CDR3 is 10 amino acids. Trimming cost V 6 bases and J 5 bases, with 6 bases left between them. From germline, CDR1 is SQVTM and CDR2 ANQGSEA. The CDR3 bases are TGCAGCGTGGGGCTAGATACGCAGTATTTT. As protein: CSVGLDTQYF.

The gene calls are TRBV23-1 and TRBJ1-5; D remains ambiguous. TRBV23-1 is known as an ORF, though its function is uncertain. There are 15 residues in the CDR3. Trimming took off 2 bases at V and 0 bases at J, with 8 bases between the two ends. Here the CDR3 DNA reads TGCGCCAGCAGTCAAGGCCCAGATAGCAATCAGCCCCAGCATTTT. Its translation is CASSQGPDSNQPQHF.

This clone occurred once. The chain is built from TRBV29-1 and TRBJ2-7, with 7 nucleotides matching TRBD1. CDR3 length equals 13 residues. The V and J ends lost 4 bases and 4 bases, in that order; junction bases with no gene match: 7. Germline assignment: CDR1 SQVTM and CDR2 ANQGSEA. The chain's CDR3 is CSVAGTAPYEQYF. CDR3 DNA: TGCAGCGTTGCCGGGACAGCTCCTTACGAGCAGTACTTC.

The chain carries TRBV5-4 and TRBJ2-1; 10 nucleotides match TRBD1. V shed 2 bases and J 7 bases; nucleotides not matched to a gene: 9. The CDR3 runs to 16 residues. Germline V gives CDR1 SGHNT, CDR2 YYREEE (reference sequence). The CDR3 coding sequence is TGTGCCAGCAGCTTCCCTAAGAGGACAGGGGGAAATGAGCAGTTCTTC. This codes for CASSFPKRTGGNEQFF.